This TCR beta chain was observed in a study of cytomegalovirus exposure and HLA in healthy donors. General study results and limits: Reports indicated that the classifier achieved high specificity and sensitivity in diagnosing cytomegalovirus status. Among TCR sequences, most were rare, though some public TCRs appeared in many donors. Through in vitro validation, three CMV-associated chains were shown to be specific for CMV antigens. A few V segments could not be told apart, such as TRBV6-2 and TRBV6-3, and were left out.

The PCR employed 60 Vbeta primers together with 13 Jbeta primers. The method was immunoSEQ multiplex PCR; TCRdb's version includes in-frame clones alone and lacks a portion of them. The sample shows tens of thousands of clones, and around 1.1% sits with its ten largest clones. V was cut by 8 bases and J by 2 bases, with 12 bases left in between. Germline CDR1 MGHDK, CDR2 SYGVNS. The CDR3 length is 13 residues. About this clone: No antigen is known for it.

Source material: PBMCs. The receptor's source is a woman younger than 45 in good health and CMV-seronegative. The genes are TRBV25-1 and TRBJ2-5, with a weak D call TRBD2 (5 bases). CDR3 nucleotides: TGTGCCAGCCAACCGGGATCACAAGAGACCCAGTACTTC. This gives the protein CASQPGSQETQYF.